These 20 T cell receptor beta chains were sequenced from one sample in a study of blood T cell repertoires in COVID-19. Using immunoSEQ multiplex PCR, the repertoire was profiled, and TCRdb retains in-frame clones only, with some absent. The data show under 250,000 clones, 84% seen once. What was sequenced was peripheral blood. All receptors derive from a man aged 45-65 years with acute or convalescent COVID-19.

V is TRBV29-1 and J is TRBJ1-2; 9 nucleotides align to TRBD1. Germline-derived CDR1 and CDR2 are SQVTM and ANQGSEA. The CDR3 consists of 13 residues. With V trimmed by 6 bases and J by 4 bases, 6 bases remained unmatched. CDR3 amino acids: CSVKTGGRYGYTF. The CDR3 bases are TGCAGCGTCAAAACAGGGGGCCGCTATGGCTACACCTTC.

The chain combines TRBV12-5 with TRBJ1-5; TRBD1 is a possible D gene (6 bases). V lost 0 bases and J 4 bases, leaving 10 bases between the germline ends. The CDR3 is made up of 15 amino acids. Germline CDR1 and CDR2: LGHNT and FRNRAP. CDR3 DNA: TGTGCTAGTGGTTTGGTTGGGGGCGGTAATCAGCCCCAGCATTTT. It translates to CASGLVGGGNQPQHF.

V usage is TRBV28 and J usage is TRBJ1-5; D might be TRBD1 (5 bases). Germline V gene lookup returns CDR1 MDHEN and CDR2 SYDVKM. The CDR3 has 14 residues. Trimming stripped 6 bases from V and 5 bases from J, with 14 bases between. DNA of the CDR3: TGTGCCAGCAGATCTGGACAAGGTGATCAGCCCCAGCATTTT. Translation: CASRSGQGDQPQHF.

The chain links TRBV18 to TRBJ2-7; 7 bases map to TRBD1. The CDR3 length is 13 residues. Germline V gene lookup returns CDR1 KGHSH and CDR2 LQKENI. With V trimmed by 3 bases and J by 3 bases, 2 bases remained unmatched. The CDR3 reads CASSPGQSYEQYF. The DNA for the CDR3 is TGTGCCAGCTCACCGGGACAGAGCTACGAGCAGTACTTC. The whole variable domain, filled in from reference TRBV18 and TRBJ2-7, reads NAGVMQNPRHLVRRRGQEARLRCSPMKGHSHVYWYRQLPEEGLKFMVYLQKENIIDESGMPKERFSAEFPKEGPSILRIQQVVRGDSAAYFCASSPGQSYEQYFGPGTRLTVT.

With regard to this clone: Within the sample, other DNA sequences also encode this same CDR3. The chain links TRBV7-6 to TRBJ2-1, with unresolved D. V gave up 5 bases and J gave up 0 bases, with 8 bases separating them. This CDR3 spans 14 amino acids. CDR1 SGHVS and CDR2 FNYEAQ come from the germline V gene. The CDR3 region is CASSPGSSYNEQFF. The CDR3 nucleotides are TGTGCCAGCAGCCCTGGTAGCTCCTACAATGAGCAGTTCTTC.

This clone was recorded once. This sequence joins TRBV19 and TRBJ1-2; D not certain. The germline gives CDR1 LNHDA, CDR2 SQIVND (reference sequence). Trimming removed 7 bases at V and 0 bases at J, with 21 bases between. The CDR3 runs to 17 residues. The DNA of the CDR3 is TGTGCCAGTAAAGGAGGACGGAGCCTCCACACTAACTATGGCTACACCTTC. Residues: CASKGGRSLHTNYGYTF.

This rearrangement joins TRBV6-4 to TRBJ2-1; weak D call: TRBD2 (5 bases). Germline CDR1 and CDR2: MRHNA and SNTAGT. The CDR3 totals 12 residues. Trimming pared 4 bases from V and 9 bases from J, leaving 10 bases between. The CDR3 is CASSATRCEQFF. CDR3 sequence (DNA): TGTGCCAGCAGTGCCACTAGATGTGAGCAGTTCTTC.

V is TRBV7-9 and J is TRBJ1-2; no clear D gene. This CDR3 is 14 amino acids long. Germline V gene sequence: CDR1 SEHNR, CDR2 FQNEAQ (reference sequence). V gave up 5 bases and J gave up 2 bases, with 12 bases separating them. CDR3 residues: CASSPWPVNYGYTF. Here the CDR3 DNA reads TGTGCCAGCAGCCCCTGGCCAGTCAACTATGGCTACACCTTC.

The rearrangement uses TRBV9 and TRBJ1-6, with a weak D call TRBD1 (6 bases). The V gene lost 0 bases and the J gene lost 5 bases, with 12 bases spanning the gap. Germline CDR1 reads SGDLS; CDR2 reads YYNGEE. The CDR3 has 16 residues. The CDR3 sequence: CASSVGTAADNSPLHF. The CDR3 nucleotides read TGTGCCAGCAGCGTAGGGACAGCAGCAGATAATTCACCCCTCCACTTT.

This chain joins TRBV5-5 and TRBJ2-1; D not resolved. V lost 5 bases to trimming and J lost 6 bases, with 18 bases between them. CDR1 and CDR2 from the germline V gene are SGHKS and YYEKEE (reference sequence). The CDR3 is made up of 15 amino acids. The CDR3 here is CASSPPGRVSNEQFF. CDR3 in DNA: TGTGCCAGCAGTCCTCCGGGTCGGGTCAGCAATGAGCAGTTCTTC. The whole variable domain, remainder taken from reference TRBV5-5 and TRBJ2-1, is DAGVTQSPTHLIKTRGQQVTLRCSPISGHKSVSWYQQVLGQGPQFIFQYYEKEERGRGNFPDRFSARQFPNYSSELNVNALLLGDSALYLCASSPPGRVSNEQFFGPGTRLTVL.

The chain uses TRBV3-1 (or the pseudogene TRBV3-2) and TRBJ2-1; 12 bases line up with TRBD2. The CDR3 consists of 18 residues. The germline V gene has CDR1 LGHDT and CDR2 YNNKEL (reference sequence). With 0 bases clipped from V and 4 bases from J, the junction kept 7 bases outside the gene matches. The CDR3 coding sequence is TGTGCCAGCAGCCAAGATAGGCTAGCGGGGGGGGCATACAATGAGCAGTTCTTC. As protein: CASSQDRLAGGAYNEQFF.

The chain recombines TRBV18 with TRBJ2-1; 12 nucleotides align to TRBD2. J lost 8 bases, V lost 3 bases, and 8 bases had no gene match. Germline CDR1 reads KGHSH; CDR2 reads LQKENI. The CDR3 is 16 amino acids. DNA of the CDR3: TGTGCCAGCTCACCGCCCTCACTAGCGGGAGGACATGAGCAGTTCTTC. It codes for CASSPPSLAGGHEQFF.

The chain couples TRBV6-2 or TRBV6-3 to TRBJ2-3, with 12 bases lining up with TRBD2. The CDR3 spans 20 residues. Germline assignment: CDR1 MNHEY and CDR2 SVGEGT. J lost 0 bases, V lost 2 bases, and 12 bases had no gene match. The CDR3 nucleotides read TGTGCCAGCAGTTACCCTCGGACTAGCGGGGCCCCATTTAGCACAGATACGCAGTATTTT. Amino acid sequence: CASSYPRTSGAPFSTDTQYF.

This chain's CDR3 is CASSLTPGQGLLYEQYF. CDR3 in DNA: TGTGCCAGCAGCCTTACACCGGGACAGGGGTTGTTATACGAGCAGTACTTC. The chain couples TRBV7-6 to TRBJ2-7; 10 bases agree with TRBD1. J gave up 4 bases and V 5 bases, and 14 bases lay outside the gene matches. Germline-derived CDR1 and CDR2 are SGHVS and FNYEAQ. The CDR3 has 17 amino acids.

The CDR3 DNA reads as TGCGCCAGCAGCTTGGGGGCGGGGGACAATGAGCAGTTCTTC. This encodes CASSLGAGDNEQFF. V is TRBV5-1 and J is TRBJ2-1; 7 nucleotides line up with TRBD2. This CDR3 is built from 14 residues. The V segment lost 0 bases and the J segment 5 bases; nucleotides outside the gene matches: 2. Germline CDR1 is SGHRS and CDR2 is YFSETQ.

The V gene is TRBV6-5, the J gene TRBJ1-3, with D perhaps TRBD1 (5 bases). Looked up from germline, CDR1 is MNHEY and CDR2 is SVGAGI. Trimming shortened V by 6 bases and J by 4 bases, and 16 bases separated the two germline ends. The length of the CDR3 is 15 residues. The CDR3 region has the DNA TGTGCCAGCAGCCAAGACCCGCAGGGAGGAAACACCATATATTTT. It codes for CASSQDPQGGNTIYF.

CDR3 nucleotides: TGTGCCAGCAGCCGTCGACAGAACTTCCAAGAGACCCAGTACTTC. This translates into CASSRRQNFQETQYF. The V and J genes are TRBV5-4 and TRBJ2-5; weak D call: TRBD1 (5 bases). The V and J ends lost 4 bases and 1 base respectively, with 14 bases between them. The CDR3 loop spans 15 amino acids. Germline V gene sequence: CDR1 SGHNT, CDR2 YYREEE (reference sequence). Full variable domain (rest looked up from reference TRBV5-4 and TRBJ2-5): ETGVTQSPTHLIKTRGQQVTLRCSSQSGHNTVSWYQQALGQGPQFIFQYYREEENGRGNFPPRFSGLQFPNYSSELNVNALELDDSALYLCASSRRQNFQETQYFGPGTRLLVL.

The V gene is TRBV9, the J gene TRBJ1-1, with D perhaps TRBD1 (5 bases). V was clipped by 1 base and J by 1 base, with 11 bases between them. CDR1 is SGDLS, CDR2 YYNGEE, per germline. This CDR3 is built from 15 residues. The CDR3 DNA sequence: TGTGCCAGCAGCGTAACCCAGGGCGCGAACACTGAAGCTTTCTTT. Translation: CASSVTQGANTEAFF.

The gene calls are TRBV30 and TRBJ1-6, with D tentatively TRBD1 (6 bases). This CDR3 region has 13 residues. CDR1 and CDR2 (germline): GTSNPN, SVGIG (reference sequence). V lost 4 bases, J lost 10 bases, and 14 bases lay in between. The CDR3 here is CAWMKGGQSPLHF. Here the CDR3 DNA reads TGTGCCTGGATGAAAGGGGGTCAATCACCCCTCCACTTT.

CDR3 DNA: TGTGCCAGCCCCCCCCCGGGAGGGAACGGCTACACCTTC. Amino acids: CASPPPGGNGYTF. The chain has TRBV6-5 and TRBJ1-2; the D is unclear. Looked up from germline, CDR1 is MNHEY and CDR2 is SVGAGI. The ends were cut back, 8 bases at V and 8 bases at J, with 18 bases in the middle. The CDR3 is 13 residues long.